Below, 24 T cell receptor beta chains from the same sample are listed, as sequenced in a study of blood T cell repertoires in COVID-19. Some clones are missing from TCRdb's copy, which holds only in-frame ones; the method was immunoSEQ multiplex PCR. The sample yields approximately 110,000 clones, around 80% seen once. Material: peripheral blood. The receptors derive from a human donor in a cohort sampled during active or convalescent COVID-19.

This rearrangement joins TRBV3-1 (or the pseudogene TRBV3-2) to TRBJ1-2, with unresolved D. Trimming took 2 bases from V and 2 from J, leaving 6 bases between them. The CDR3 runs 13 residues. The germline CDR1 and CDR2 sequences are LGHDT and YNNKEL (reference sequence). CDR3 protein: CASSQKQNYGYTF. The DNA of the CDR3 is TGTGCCAGCAGCCAAAAACAGAACTATGGCTACACCTTC.

The genes are TRBV28 and TRBJ2-3; TRBD1 matches at 7 bases. In germline, CDR1 is MDHEN, CDR2 SYDVKM. V shed 4 bases and J 2 bases; nucleotides not matched to a gene: 6. There are 15 residues in the CDR3. The CDR3 bases are TGTGCCAGCAGTTCAGCAGGGGGTCCCACAGATACGCAGTATTTT. It is translated as CASSSAGGPTDTQYF.

This clone has just a few counts. The chain couples TRBV19 to TRBJ1-2, with a tentative D call TRBD1 (5 bases). CDR1 is LNHDA, CDR2 SQIVND, per germline (reference sequence). CDR3 length: 14 residues. The ends were cut back, 4 bases at V and 3 bases at J, with 12 bases in the middle. CDR3 in amino acids: CASSTQQVHYGYTF. The CDR3 DNA reads as TGTGCCAGTAGTACCCAACAGGTTCACTATGGCTACACCTTC.

The DNA of the CDR3 is TGTGCCAGCTCACCCCGGACAGGGGCCTACGAGCAGTACTTC. Translation: CASSPRTGAYEQYF. The V gene is TRBV18, the J gene TRBJ2-7; 9 bases are a match to TRBD1. The CDR3 consists of 14 residues. CDR1 and CDR2 from the germline V gene are KGHSH and LQKENI. After removal of 3 bases from V and 2 bases from J, the junction contained 2 bases not matched to a gene.

V gene TRBV4-3 combines with J gene TRBJ2-1; the match to TRBD1 covers 8 bases. This CDR3 is 17 amino acids long. Trimming cost V 3 bases and J 6 bases; bases outside gene matches: 13. Germline CDR1 reads LGHNA; CDR2 reads YSLEER. For the CDR3, the DNA is TGCGCCAGCAGCCATATTTTAGGACAGGGTAATGGCAATGAGCAGTTCTTC. It yields the protein CASSHILGQGNGNEQFF.

The chain employs TRBV5-1 and TRBJ2-3, with TRBD2 matching 7 bases. From germline, CDR1 is SGHRS and CDR2 YFSETQ. The V and J ends lost 5 bases and 0 bases, in that order; junction bases with no gene match: 9. This CDR3 has 16 residues. As DNA, the CDR3 is TGCGCCAGCAGGACCATCACTAGCGAGAGCACAGATACGCAGTATTTT. This translates into CASRTITSESTDTQYF.

This sequence joins TRBV19 and TRBJ2-3, with 13 bases aligning to TRBD2. V lost 4 bases, J lost 8 bases, and 12 bases stayed unmatched. The germline CDR1 and CDR2 sequences are LNHDA and SQIVND (reference sequence). This CDR3 has 17 residues. This chain's CDR3 is CASSTGTSGIQVFTQYF. As DNA, the CDR3 is TGTGCCAGTAGTACCGGGACTAGCGGGATCCAGGTGTTTACGCAGTATTTT.

The V and J genes are TRBV18 and TRBJ1-1, with D tentatively TRBD1 (5 bases). Germline values: CDR1 KGHSH, CDR2 LQKENI. The CDR3 has 16 residues. Trimming shortened V by 1 base and J by 2 bases, and 14 bases separated the two germline ends. The CDR3 sequence: CASSPLPATVNTEAFF. Written as DNA, the CDR3 is TGTGCCAGCTCACCACTCCCAGCGACAGTTAACACTGAAGCTTTCTTT.

The rearrangement joins TRBV13 to TRBJ1-2; TRBD1 is a possible D gene (5 bases). Germline loops: CDR1 PRHDT, CDR2 FYEKMQ (reference sequence). This CDR3 spans 14 amino acids. V was trimmed by 0 bases and J by 6 bases, leaving 11 bases between them. CDR3 bases: TGTGCCAGCAGCTTAGGGACAGATTACCATGGCTACACCTTC. As protein: CASSLGTDYHGYTF.

The rearrangement uses TRBV24-1 and TRBJ2-3; D call uncertain. Trimming removed 8 bases at V and 2 bases at J, with 10 bases between. The V gene's germline CDR1 is KGHDR and CDR2 SFDVKD. The CDR3 is 13 residues long. In DNA form, the CDR3 reads TGTGCCACCATGGCCCAGAACACAGATACGCAGTATTTT. Protein: CATMAQNTDTQYF.

This rearrangement joins TRBV28 to TRBJ1-5; 7 nucleotides line up with TRBD1. The CDR3 has 14 amino acids. J lost 8 bases, V lost 6 bases, and 10 bases had no gene match. Germline V gene sequence: CDR1 MDHEN, CDR2 SYDVKM. The DNA of the CDR3 is TGTGCCAGCAGGGCTACAGGGGCGTGGGAGCCCCAGCATTTT. Amino acid sequence: CASRATGAWEPQHF.

This clone was observed a few times. The chain uses TRBV6-6 and TRBJ1-6, with TRBD1 as a possible D gene (5 bases). This CDR3 is 14 amino acids long. Germline V gives CDR1 MNHNY, CDR2 SVGAGI (reference sequence). Trimming cost V 2 bases and J 6 bases, with 8 bases left between them. The CDR3 reads CASSYGQGNSPLHF. The CDR3 region has the DNA TGTGCCAGCAGTTACGGGCAGGGTAATTCACCCCTCCACTTT.

This chain connects TRBV19 to TRBJ1-4, with a tentative D call TRBD1 (5 bases). The germline V gene encodes CDR1 LNHDA and CDR2 SQIVND (reference sequence). V lost 4 bases, J lost 5 bases, and 11 bases lay in between. The CDR3 has 14 amino acids. CDR3 in DNA: TGTGCCAGTAGTAGTGGGGGGAAGAATGAAAAACTGTTTTTT. Translation gives CASSSGGKNEKLFF.

The genes are TRBV5-4 and TRBJ2-1, with 8 positions matching TRBD2. CDR1 is SGHNT and CDR2 is YYREEE in the germline V gene (reference sequence). V lost 4 bases and J lost 9; bases outside the gene matches: 15. There are 16 residues in the CDR3. The DNA for the CDR3 is TGTGCCAGCAGCCAAAAAAAGGTCGGGAGGGCCGGTGAGCAGTTCTTC. Its protein is CASSQKKVGRAGEQFF.

J is TRBJ2-3 and V is TRBV30; D gene uncertain. The germline V and J ends were trimmed by 2 bases and 2 bases, with 14 bases remaining between them. CDR3 size: 15 residues. From germline, CDR1 is GTSNPN and CDR2 SVGIG (reference sequence). Written as DNA, the CDR3 is TGTGCCTGGAGTAGTAGACAACTGATCACAGATACGCAGTATTTT. Encoded protein: CAWSSRQLITDTQYF.

This chain joins TRBV4-1 and TRBJ2-5; 10 positions agree with TRBD2. This CDR3 has 16 residues. The germline V gene encodes CDR1 MGHRA and CDR2 YSYEKL. V dropped 5 bases and J dropped 1; count of bases not matched to a gene: 7. The CDR3 spells CASSKTSGTPQETQYF. Here the CDR3 DNA reads TGCGCCAGCAGCAAAACTAGCGGGACCCCCCAAGAGACCCAGTACTTC.

This chain uses TRBV7-2 with TRBJ2-7, with 15 bases aligning to TRBD2. CDR1 and CDR2 from the germline V gene are SGHTA and FQGNSA. J lost 5 bases, V lost 2 bases, and 10 bases had no gene match. The CDR3 is 18 amino acids. The CDR3 bases are TGTGCCAGCAGCTTATGGACTAGCGGGAGGGCCATAAGGCACGAGCAGTACTTC. The encoded protein is CASSLWTSGRAIRHEQYF.

J is TRBJ2-7 and V is TRBV2; 12 bases are a match to TRBD2. The V segment lost 6 bases and the J segment 2 bases; nucleotides outside the gene matches: 11. The V gene's germline CDR1 is SNHLY and CDR2 FYNNEI. This CDR3 region has 17 residues. The CDR3: CASRTPGLAGTTYEQYF. CDR3 nucleotides: TGTGCCAGCAGGACCCCAGGACTAGCGGGGACAACCTACGAGCAGTACTTC. Filled out from reference TRBV2 and TRBJ2-7, the complete variable domain reads EPEVTQTPSHQVTQMGQEVILRCVPISNHLYFYWYRQILGQKVEFLVSFYNNEISEKSEIFDDQFSVERPDGSNFTLKIRSTKLEDSAMYFCASRTPGLAGTTYEQYFGPGTRLTVT.

The chain employs TRBV10-1 and TRBJ1-4; TRBD1 is a possible D gene (5 bases). This CDR3 comprises 12 residues. V lost 3 bases, J lost 6 bases, and 5 bases lay in between. The germline V gene has CDR1 WNHNN and CDR2 SYGVQD (reference sequence). CDR3 DNA sequence: TGCGCCAGCAGTGACAGGGATGAAAAACTGTTTTTT. This sequence encodes CASSDRDEKLFF.

The CDR3 loop is CASSPWDRGSNQPQHF. CDR3 in DNA: TGTGCCAGCAGCCCTTGGGACAGGGGTAGCAATCAGCCCCAGCATTTT. The chain couples TRBV27 to TRBJ1-5; 10 bases are shared with TRBD1. CDR1 is MNHEY, CDR2 SMNVEV, per germline (reference sequence). V shed 6 bases, J shed 0 bases, and the junction held 5 bases outside the gene matches. The CDR3 has 16 amino acids.

The chain has TRBV7-6 and TRBJ2-3; maybe TRBD2 (6 bases). Trimming shortened V by 2 bases and J by 4 bases, and 13 bases separated the two germline ends. Germline V CDR1 and CDR2: SGHVS, FNYEAQ. This CDR3 contains 15 residues. The chain's CDR3 is CASSLNGGGADTQYF. CDR3 DNA sequence: TGTGCCAGCAGCTTAAACGGGGGAGGCGCAGATACGCAGTATTTT.

The V gene is TRBV6-6, the J gene TRBJ1-1; perhaps TRBD1 as D (6 bases). The CDR3 totals 13 residues. From germline, CDR1 is MNHNY and CDR2 SVGAGI (reference sequence). V lost 6 bases, J lost 6 bases, and 14 bases lay in between. CDR3 DNA: TGTGCCAGCAGCCAAGGGGGGGTTCCTGAAGCTTTCTTT. Translating it yields CASSQGGVPEAFF.

This clone turned up a few times. The J gene is TRBJ2-3, the V gene TRBV2; TRBD2 aligns across 7 bases. Germline V lookup: CDR1 SNHLY, CDR2 FYNNEI. Trimming at V came to 5 bases and at J to 6 bases, leaving 11 bases not matched to a gene. The CDR3 is made up of 15 amino acids. The DNA of the CDR3 is TGTGCCAGCAGTCTGGGCGGGAGTGTGTCGGATACGCAGTATTTT. It encodes CASSLGGSVSDTQYF.

The chain combines TRBV5-6 with TRBJ2-3; maybe TRBD2 (6 bases). The V end was cut by 0 bases, the J end by 10 bases, with 9 bases between. The length of the CDR3 is 12 residues. CDR1 is SGHDT and CDR2 is YYEEEE in the germline V gene. The CDR3 protein is CASSLASVAQYF. The CDR3 bases are TGTGCCAGCAGCTTGGCTAGCGTAGCGCAGTATTTT.